This is a list of T cell receptor beta chains from one sample in a study of cytomegalovirus exposure and HLA in healthy donors. Assay used: immunoSEQ multiplex PCR; TCRdb lists only in-frame clones, some missing. This sample has under 250,000 clones; about 86% occur once, and the top ten carry about 3%. Sequencing was done on a sample of PBMCs. Receptors were obtained from a man between 18 and 29 years old in good health and CMV-seronegative. The CDR3 runs from the conserved cysteine through the conserved F or W. The D gene is left open where the match is weak. Clone size is given for some rows only: seen once, a few or many times, or a class if the clone is expanded.

D gene: .; V gene: TRBV29-1; J gene: TRBJ2-7; clone size: .; CDR3 DNA: TGCAGCGTTGAATTTAGCGTAGGGTCCTACGAGCAGTACTTC; CDR3 protein: CSVEFSVGSYEQYF
D gene: TRBD2; V gene: TRBV5-1; J gene: TRBJ2-1; clone size: .; CDR3 DNA: TGCGCCAGCAGCTTCGGGACTAGCGGGACCGATGAGCAGTTCTTC; CDR3 protein: CASSFGTSGTDEQFF
D gene: .; V gene: TRBV5-1; J gene: TRBJ2-7; clone size: .; CDR3 DNA: TGCGCCAGCAGCTTGATCCCGGGACACCTTAACTACGAGCAGTACTTC; CDR3 protein: CASSLIPGHLNYEQYF
D gene: .; V gene: TRBV7-2; J gene: TRBJ1-1; clone size: few; CDR3 DNA: TGTGCCAGCAGCTTAGCGGGCAGGGCGAACACTGAAGCTTTCTTT; CDR3 protein: CASSLAGRANTEAFF
D gene: TRBD2; V gene: TRBV5-1; J gene: TRBJ2-7; clone size: .; CDR3 DNA: TGCGCCAGCAGCTTGGGCTTAGCGGGGGGATACGAGCAGTACTTC; CDR3 protein: CASSLGLAGGYEQYF
D gene: TRBD2; V gene: TRBV28; J gene: TRBJ2-1; clone size: .; CDR3 DNA: TGTGCCAGCAGTTACAGGGCTAGCGGGAGGAGGGGTGAGCAGTTCTTC; CDR3 protein: CASSYRASGRRGEQFF
D gene: TRBD1; V gene: TRBV10-3; J gene: TRBJ1-2; clone size: .; CDR3 DNA: TGTGCCATCACTACAGGGGATCCCTATGGCTACACCTTC; CDR3 protein: CAITTGDPYGYTF
D gene: TRBD1; V gene: TRBV27; J gene: TRBJ1-1; clone size: .; CDR3 DNA: TGTGCCAGCAGTCGCCTGGGGACAGGGGGGCGCACTGAAGCTTTCTTT; CDR3 protein: CASSRLGTGGRTEAFF
D gene: TRBD2; V gene: TRBV6-6; J gene: TRBJ2-7; clone size: .; CDR3 DNA: TGTGCCACTTCGGGACTAGCGGGAGGGGGCGAGCAGTACTTC; CDR3 protein: CATSGLAGGGEQYF
D gene: .; V gene: TRBV11-2; J gene: TRBJ2-7; clone size: once; CDR3 DNA: TGTGCCAGCAGCTACCTATGGGGGACACTCTACGAGCAGTACTTC; CDR3 protein: CASSYLWGTLYEQYF
D gene: .; V gene: TRBV5-1; J gene: TRBJ1-1; clone size: .; CDR3 DNA: TGCGCCAACCCCCCCCGAGGTCCTCTCGGCGAAGCTTTCTTT; CDR3 protein: CANPPRGPLGEAFF
D gene: .; V gene: TRBV7-2; J gene: TRBJ1-1; clone size: .; CDR3 DNA: TGTGCCAGCAGCTTTAGCAGGGGTTCGATTGAAGCTTTCTTT; CDR3 protein: CASSFSRGSIEAFF
D gene: TRBD2; V gene: TRBV30; J gene: TRBJ2-1; clone size: .; CDR3 DNA: TGTGCCTGGAGTAACCCCGGGACTAGCAATGAGCAGTTCTTC; CDR3 protein: CAWSNPGTSNEQFF
D gene: .; V gene: TRBV5-6; J gene: TRBJ2-3; clone size: .; CDR3 DNA: TGTGCCAGCACCAGCACAGGGATTGAGGCAGATACGCAGTATTTT; CDR3 protein: CASTSTGIEADTQYF
D gene: .; V gene: TRBV10-3; J gene: TRBJ2-2; clone size: .; CDR3 DNA: TGTGCCATCAGCGGGGAGCCAAACGGGGAGCTGTTTTTT; CDR3 protein: CAISGEPNGELFF
D gene: .; V gene: TRBV19; J gene: TRBJ1-6; clone size: .; CDR3 DNA: TGTGCCAGTAGTATTGGTACAGGGAGCGGTAATTCACCCCTCCACTTT; CDR3 protein: CASSIGTGSGNSPLHF
D gene: TRBD2; V gene: TRBV19; J gene: TRBJ2-7; clone size: .; CDR3 DNA: TGTGCCAGTAGTGAACAGCGGGGGAGCCACGAGCAGTACTTC; CDR3 protein: CASSEQRGSHEQYF
D gene: .; V gene: TRBV18; J gene: TRBJ2-1; clone size: .; CDR3 DNA: TGTGCCAGCTCACCAGCACAAAGCTCCTACAATGAGCAGTTCTTC; CDR3 protein: CASSPAQSSYNEQFF
D gene: .; V gene: TRBV27; J gene: TRBJ2-1; clone size: once; CDR3 DNA: TGTGCCAGCAGTTTATCCGGAGGGGTCTATGAGCAGTTCTTC; CDR3 protein: CASSLSGGVYEQFF
D gene: TRBD2; V gene: TRBV28; J gene: TRBJ2-1; clone size: .; CDR3 DNA: TGTGCCAGCAGTGGGGGAAGCGGGGGGTCGTACAATGAGCAGTTCTTC; CDR3 protein: CASSGGSGGSYNEQFF
D gene: .; V gene: TRBV15; J gene: TRBJ1-5; clone size: .; CDR3 DNA: TGTGCCACCAGCAGAGATCCGGATCAGCCCCAGCATTTT; CDR3 protein: CATSRDPDQPQHF
D gene: .; V gene: TRBV5-4; J gene: TRBJ2-1; clone size: .; CDR3 DNA: TGTGCCAGCAGCTTCCCATCTAGCTCACGACCAGAGCAGTTCTTC; CDR3 protein: CASSFPSSSRPEQFF
D gene: .; V gene: TRBV7-2; J gene: TRBJ2-7; clone size: .; CDR3 DNA: TGTGCCAGCAGCATTACCGGGACAACCGCCTACGAGCAGTACTTC; CDR3 protein: CASSITGTTAYEQYF
D gene: .; V gene: TRBV2; J gene: TRBJ1-1; clone size: .; CDR3 DNA: TGTGCCAGTGAGGGGACTTGGACTGAAGCTTTCTTT; CDR3 protein: CASEGTWTEAFF
D gene: .; V gene: TRBV19; J gene: TRBJ1-6; clone size: .; CDR3 DNA: TGTGCCAGTAGTATAGATCTCCAGGCAGGTTGGAATTCACCCCTCCACTTT; CDR3 protein: CASSIDLQAGWNSPLHF
D gene: TRBD2; V gene: TRBV27; J gene: TRBJ2-7; clone size: .; CDR3 DNA: TGTGCCAGCAGTTTAGAGGCGGGACTAGCGGGAAGTCCTTCCTACGAGCAGTACTTC; CDR3 protein: CASSLEAGLAGSPSYEQYF
D gene: .; V gene: TRBV29-1; J gene: TRBJ1-1; clone size: .; CDR3 DNA: TGCAGCGTTAGGGCGTGGGGAGATACTGAAGCTTTCTTT; CDR3 protein: CSVRAWGDTEAFF
D gene: TRBD1; V gene: TRBV5-4; J gene: TRBJ1-1; clone size: .; CDR3 DNA: TGTGCCAGCAGTAAGACCGGGACAGACACTGAAGCTTTCTTT; CDR3 protein: CASSKTGTDTEAFF
D gene: .; V gene: TRBV6-4; J gene: TRBJ2-7; clone size: .; CDR3 DNA: TGTGCCAGCAGGATAGCCCCTCCTCCGGGACACTTGGCCTACGAGCAGTACTTC; CDR3 protein: CASRIAPPPGHLAYEQYF
D gene: TRBD1; V gene: TRBV5-4; J gene: TRBJ2-7; clone size: .; CDR3 DNA: TGTGCCAGCAGCTGGGGGACAGGGTCCTACGAGCAGTACTTC; CDR3 protein: CASSWGTGSYEQYF
D gene: TRBD1; V gene: TRBV6-5; J gene: TRBJ1-2; clone size: .; CDR3 DNA: TGTGCCAGCAGTTACTCGAGGGACAGCAACTATGGCTACACCTTC; CDR3 protein: CASSYSRDSNYGYTF
D gene: .; V gene: TRBV5-1; J gene: TRBJ2-7; clone size: few; CDR3 DNA: TGCGCCAGCAGCTTGGTAGGGGCGCGCGAGCAGTACTTC; CDR3 protein: CASSLVGAREQYF
D gene: TRBD1; V gene: TRBV7-9; J gene: TRBJ1-3; clone size: .; CDR3 DNA: TGTGCCAGCAGCTTAGATCATACCTCCCCACAGGGGTACAGAAACACCATATATTTT; CDR3 protein: CASSLDHTSPQGYRNTIYF
D gene: TRBD2; V gene: TRBV7-2; J gene: TRBJ2-7; clone size: .; CDR3 DNA: TGTGCCAGCAGCTCCACTAGCGGAATTACCTACGAGCAGTACTTC; CDR3 protein: CASSSTSGITYEQYF
D gene: TRBD1; V gene: TRBV18; J gene: TRBJ2-7; clone size: .; CDR3 DNA: TGTGCCAGCTCACCGGTTGGGACAGGGGATACCTGGGTCTACGAGCAGTACTTC; CDR3 protein: CASSPVGTGDTWVYEQYF
D gene: .; V gene: TRBV7-2; J gene: TRBJ2-1; clone size: .; CDR3 DNA: TGTGCCAGCAGCCGGGACTGGGCCTACAATGAGCAGTTCTTC; CDR3 protein: CASSRDWAYNEQFF
D gene: .; V gene: TRBV15; J gene: TRBJ1-4; clone size: .; CDR3 DNA: TGTGCCACCAGCGTCAGTCCTAATGAAAAACTGTTTTTT; CDR3 protein: CATSVSPNEKLFF
D gene: .; V gene: TRBV2; J gene: TRBJ2-2; clone size: .; CDR3 DNA: TGTGCCAGCAGCTATCAGAACACCGGGGAGCTGTTTTTT; CDR3 protein: CASSYQNTGELFF
D gene: .; V gene: TRBV7-9; J gene: TRBJ1-1; clone size: .; CDR3 DNA: TGTGCCAGCAGCTTAGGGCTGGGGCAGGGATTGAACACTGAAGCTTTCTTT; CDR3 protein: CASSLGLGQGLNTEAFF
D gene: TRBD1; V gene: TRBV27; J gene: TRBJ2-2; clone size: once; CDR3 DNA: TGTGCCAGCAGGGTTGGACAGGGGGTGCACGGGGAGCTGTTTTTT; CDR3 protein: CASRVGQGVHGELFF
D gene: TRBD1; V gene: TRBV28; J gene: TRBJ2-5; clone size: .; CDR3 DNA: TGTGCCAGCAGTTTGGCGGACAGGTCCGAGACCCAGTACTTC; CDR3 protein: CASSLADRSETQYF
D gene: TRBD2; V gene: TRBV4-1; J gene: TRBJ2-2; clone size: .; CDR3 DNA: TGCGCCAGCAGCCAACGTCTCGCGGGAGAGGGCACCGGGGAGCTGTTTTTT; CDR3 protein: CASSQRLAGEGTGELFF
D gene: TRBD1; V gene: TRBV28; J gene: TRBJ1-6; clone size: .; CDR3 DNA: TGTGCCAGCAGCACGCCGGGACAGGGGTCACCCCTCCACTTT; CDR3 protein: CASSTPGQGSPLHF
D gene: .; V gene: TRBV6-5; J gene: TRBJ2-1; clone size: .; CDR3 DNA: TGTGCCAGCAGTTCCTATACTCGCCCCGAGGAGCAGTTCTTC; CDR3 protein: CASSSYTRPEEQFF
D gene: .; V gene: TRBV19; J gene: TRBJ2-7; clone size: .; CDR3 DNA: TGTGCCAGTAGTAACCGGTACAGGGCCTACGAGCAGTACTTC; CDR3 protein: CASSNRYRAYEQYF
D gene: TRBD1; V gene: TRBV10-3; J gene: TRBJ2-2; clone size: .; CDR3 DNA: TGTGCCATCAGTGAGTCTGGGACAGAGAACACCGGGGAGCTGTTTTTT; CDR3 protein: CAISESGTENTGELFF
D gene: .; V gene: TRBV7-9; J gene: TRBJ2-5; clone size: .; CDR3 DNA: TGTGCCAGCAGCCTGGACACAGGGATATCGGAGACCCAGTACTTC; CDR3 protein: CASSLDTGISETQYF
D gene: TRBD2; V gene: TRBV6-5; J gene: TRBJ2-1; clone size: .; CDR3 DNA: TGTGCCAGCAGTTTAGGACTCGGGGGGAATGAGCAGTTCTTC; CDR3 protein: CASSLGLGGNEQFF
D gene: .; V gene: TRBV30; J gene: TRBJ2-7; clone size: few; CDR3 DNA: TGTGCCTGGAGCGGGGGACCGAGCGAGCAGTACTTC; CDR3 protein: CAWSGGPSEQYF
D gene: TRBD1; V gene: TRBV10-2; J gene: TRBJ1-1; clone size: once; CDR3 DNA: TGCGCCAGCAGTGAGTCGATTGGGACAGCTCTAGGGTGGAACACTGAAGCTTTCTTT; CDR3 protein: CASSESIGTALGWNTEAFF
D gene: .; V gene: TRBV21-1; J gene: TRBJ1-1; clone size: .; CDR3 DNA: TGTGCCAGCAGCCTATTGTGGTGCTCTGAAGCTTTCTTT; CDR3 protein: CASSLLWCSEAFF
D gene: .; V gene: TRBV25-1; J gene: TRBJ2-7; clone size: .; CDR3 DNA: TGTGCCAGCAGTGACTCCAGACAGGACCCCTACGAGCAGTACTTC; CDR3 protein: CASSDSRQDPYEQYF
D gene: .; V gene: TRBV18; J gene: TRBJ2-1; clone size: .; CDR3 DNA: TGTGCCAGCTCACCCCTCGTTGATGAGCAGTTCTTC; CDR3 protein: CASSPLVDEQFF
D gene: TRBD2; V gene: TRBV30; J gene: TRBJ2-1; clone size: .; CDR3 DNA: TGTGCCTGGAGTGGGGGACTAGCGCCTAATGAGCAGTTCTTC; CDR3 protein: CAWSGGLAPNEQFF
D gene: .; V gene: TRBV11-2; J gene: TRBJ2-7; clone size: .; CDR3 DNA: TGTGCCAGCAGCCCCCTCGGGGGAGCAGGCGAGCAGTACTTC; CDR3 protein: CASSPLGGAGEQYF
D gene: TRBD2; V gene: TRBV5-1; J gene: TRBJ2-5; clone size: .; CDR3 DNA: TGCGCCAGCAGCTCCCGACCTCGACTAGCGGGGGGGTCAGAGACCCAGTACTTC; CDR3 protein: CASSSRPRLAGGSETQYF
D gene: TRBD1; V gene: TRBV19; J gene: TRBJ1-5; clone size: .; CDR3 DNA: TGTGCCAGTAGCACCCGGGACAGCAGAAGCAGCAATCAGCCCCAGCATTTT; CDR3 protein: CASSTRDSRSSNQPQHF
D gene: TRBD2; V gene: TRBV5-4; J gene: TRBJ2-2; clone size: .; CDR3 DNA: TGTGCCAGCAGCTTACTAGCGGGGTCCCAAGGCGGGGAGCTGTTTTTT; CDR3 protein: CASSLLAGSQGGELFF
D gene: TRBD1; V gene: TRBV7-9; J gene: TRBJ1-4; clone size: .; CDR3 DNA: TGTGCCAGCAGCGGAGGGAAGCAGGGGGCTAATGAAAAACTGTTTTTT; CDR3 protein: CASSGGKQGANEKLFF